These 24 T cell receptor beta chains originate from one sample sequenced in a study of T-cell reconstitution after alpha-beta-depleted transplantation in children. TCRbeta library construction was performed incorporating unique molecular identifiers. MiXCR was run by TCRdb on the PCR reads, yielding one entry per CDR3 protein. The repertoire consists of about 510,000 distinct CDR3 sequences, with over 9.5% occurring once and the leading ten covering 14%. Sequences were derived from PBMCs, mostly from graft donor cells, sampled 180 days after TCRalphabeta/CD19-depleted stem cell transplant. The receptors shown here come from a female patient aged 2-9 years who had a stem cell transplant for aplastic anemia, so the T cells may come from the graft donor.

This chain links TRBV5-1 with TRBJ2-4; either TRBD1 or TRBD2 may supply D (6 bases each). The CDR3 spans 12 residues. Trimming shortened V by 5 bases and J by 8 bases, and 11 bases separated the two germline ends. CDR1 is SGHRS and CDR2 is YFSETQ in the germline V gene. The CDR3 spells CASSKGGDIQYF. CDR3 bases: TGCGCCAGCAGTAAGGGGGGTGACATTCAGTACTTC.

This clonotype was seen a few times. The genes are TRBV20-1 and TRBJ2-1; 12 nucleotides agree with TRBD2. Germline CDR1 and CDR2: DFQATT and SNEGSKA (reference sequence). The CDR3 contains 14 residues. Unmatched junction bases numbered 4, after V lost 3 bases and J lost 7 bases. The DNA for the CDR3 is TGCAGTGCTAGCCCGACTAGCGGGAGTAATGAGCAGTTCTTC. Amino acids: CSASPTSGSNEQFF.

In its sample, this clonotype was seen a few times. V gene TRBV6-1 combines with J gene TRBJ2-5; D may be TRBD2 (7 bases). The CDR3 covers 14 residues. Trimming took 6 bases from V and 2 from J, leaving 13 bases between them. Germline CDR1 and CDR2: MNHNS and SASEGT. The CDR3 DNA follows: TGTGCCAGCAGCTGGAGGGGGGGGCAAGAGACCCAGTACTTC. It encodes CASSWRGGQETQYF.

The table lists this clonotype with a few counts. The chain has TRBV4-3 and TRBJ1-2; D gene unclear. Germline CDR1 and CDR2: LGHNA and YSLEER. The CDR3 runs to 15 residues. The germline V and J ends were trimmed by 0 bases and 7 bases, with 15 bases remaining between them. The DNA of the CDR3 is TGCGCCAGCAGCCAAGACGGGCTCGGATCCGGTGGCTACACCTTC. Translating it yields CASSQDGLGSGGYTF.

This clonotype was counted a few times. The chain couples TRBV24-1 to TRBJ2-7, with no clear D. V lost 4 bases, J lost 3 bases, and 9 bases lay in between. The CDR3 consists of 13 residues. Germline V CDR1 and CDR2: KGHDR, SFDVKD. The CDR3 DNA follows: TGTGCCACCAGTGACCCGACAATCTACGAGCAGTACTTC. It codes for CATSDPTIYEQYF.

At least ten counts were recorded for this clonotype. The chain uses TRBV6-1 and TRBJ2-3, with D perhaps matching TRBD1 (5 bases). The CDR3 spans 13 residues. CDR1 and CDR2 (germline): MNHNS, SASEGT. V was pared by 7 bases and J by 4 bases, with 12 bases between. CDR3 sequence (DNA): TGTGCCAGCAAACCAGGGCGCCCAGATACGCAGTATTTT. As protein: CASKPGRPDTQYF.

Remarks on this clonotype: One base away lies a much larger clone, so this may be a sequencing read error. The gene calls are TRBV28 and TRBJ2-5; D possibly corresponds to TRBD1 (6 bases). Trimming left V 2 bases short and J 8 bases short, with 15 bases between. Germline CDR1 is MDHEN and CDR2 is SYDVKM. This CDR3 is 14 amino acids long. The CDR3 bases are TGTGCCAGCAGTTTAGTCAATGAGGGGGATACCCAGTACTTC. Translating it yields CASSLVNEGDTQYF.

V and J are TRBV10-3 and TRBJ2-3, with TRBD1 matching 10 bases. V was pared by 3 bases and J by 5 bases, with 5 bases of the junction left unmatched. CDR1 is ENHRY and CDR2 is SYGVKD in the germline V gene. The CDR3 length is 15 residues. The CDR3 nucleotides are TGTGCCATCAGTGAAGTCGACAGGGGGCTAGATACGCAGTATTTT. As protein: CAISEVDRGLDTQYF.

This clonotype has only a few counts. This chain connects TRBV10-3 to TRBJ2-7; D call uncertain. CDR1 and CDR2 from the germline V gene are ENHRY and SYGVKD. Trimming shortened V by 2 bases and J by 4 bases, and 15 bases separated the two germline ends. This CDR3 contains 15 residues. The DNA for the CDR3 is TGTGCCATCAGTGAGATATCAGGTCCGCCGTACGAGCAGTACTTC. Translating gives CAISEISGPPYEQYF.

There are a few counts of this clonotype. The gene calls are TRBV7-2 and TRBJ2-1; the D call may be TRBD1 or TRBD2 (9 bases each). Trimming took 0 bases from V and 6 from J, leaving 18 bases between them. Looked up from germline, CDR1 is SGHTA and CDR2 is FQGNSA. This CDR3 is built from 17 residues. CDR3 sequence: CASSLAFLAGQGNEQFF. CDR3 DNA: TGTGCCAGCAGCTTAGCGTTTCTAGCGGGACAGGGCAATGAGCAGTTCTTC.

This clonotype was counted a few times. The V and J genes are TRBV6-5 and TRBJ2-5; the match to TRBD1 covers 8 bases. CDR3 length: 14 amino acids. Germline CDR1 reads MNHEY; CDR2 reads SVGAGI. V trimming: 2 bases; J trimming: 5 bases; junction bases outside the gene matches: 4. CDR3 sequence reads: CASSYQGAGETQYF. In DNA, the CDR3 is TGTGCCAGCAGTTACCAGGGGGCTGGGGAGACCCAGTACTTC.

In its sample, this clonotype was seen a few times. The chain is built from TRBV28 and TRBJ2-7; a weak D match, TRBD2 (7 bases). This CDR3 region has 15 residues. The V end lost 8 bases, the J end lost 3 bases, and 20 bases lay between the germline ends. Germline V gene sequence: CDR1 MDHEN, CDR2 SYDVKM. The CDR3 DNA sequence: TGTGCCAGCGACTCGGGGGGAGGACAGTTCTACGAGCAGTACTTC. This translates into CASDSGGGQFYEQYF.

This clonotype came up a few times. J is TRBJ1-2 and V is TRBV7-2; 9 bases fit TRBD1. V dropped 5 bases and J dropped 8; count of bases not matched to a gene: 6. The V gene's germline CDR1 is SGHTA and CDR2 FQGNSA. The length of the CDR3 is 13 residues. The CDR3 DNA follows: TGTGCCAGCAGCCCGCGGACAGGGGTGGGCTACACCTTC. Protein: CASSPRTGVGYTF.

This chain uses TRBV7-2 with TRBJ2-7, with a weak D call TRBD2 (5 bases). There are 11 residues in the CDR3. V was trimmed by 2 bases and J by 9 bases, leaving 8 bases between them. Germline V gives CDR1 SGHTA, CDR2 FQGNSA. The chain's CDR3 is CASSLLRGQYF. The CDR3, as DNA: TGTGCCAGCAGCTTACTCCGGGGGCAGTACTTC.

In its sample, this clonotype was seen many times. The gene calls are TRBV28 and TRBJ2-5; TRBD1 matches at 9 bases. Germline V gene sequence: CDR1 MDHEN, CDR2 SYDVKM. This CDR3 has 13 residues. V shed 7 bases, J shed 3 bases, and the junction held 3 bases outside the gene matches. CDR3: CASTWTGEETQYF. CDR3 nucleotide sequence: TGTGCCAGCACCTGGACAGGGGAAGAGACCCAGTACTTC.

This clonotype was counted only a few times. This chain joins TRBV29-1 and TRBJ2-7; D remains ambiguous. Trimming removed 2 bases from V and 0 bases from J, with 8 bases in between. The CDR3 is made up of 13 amino acids. The germline V gene has CDR1 SQVTM and CDR2 ANQGSEA. CDR3 loop: CSVETADSYEQYF. The CDR3 nucleotides read TGCAGCGTTGAAACAGCTGACTCCTACGAGCAGTACTTC.

This clonotype was seen a handful of times. V gene TRBV7-2 combines with J gene TRBJ1-6; D remains unclear. The length of the CDR3 is 13 residues. Trimming cost V 0 bases and J 14 bases, with 11 bases left between them. Germline V gene sequence: CDR1 SGHTA, CDR2 FQGNSA. The CDR3 region is CASSLAPRDSLHF. DNA of the CDR3: TGTGCCAGCAGCTTAGCGCCAAGGGATTCCCTCCACTTT.

The rearrangement uses TRBV28 and TRBJ2-6; D is perhaps TRBD1 (6 bases). The V end lost 5 bases, the J end lost 2 bases, and 10 bases lay between the germline ends. The V gene's germline CDR1 is MDHEN and CDR2 SYDVKM. The CDR3 contains 15 residues. CDR3 DNA: TGTGCCAGCAGTCCCGAGGGGGCTGGGGCCAACGTCCTGACTTTC. Protein: CASSPEGAGANVLTF. The full variable domain, with the rest looked up from reference TRBV28 and TRBJ2-6, is DVKVTQSSRYLVKRTGEKVFLECVQDMDHENMFWYRQDPGLGLRLIYFSYDVKMKEKGDIPEGYSVSREKKERFSLILESASTNQTSMYLCASSPEGAGANVLTFGAGSRLTVL.

This clonotype was seen many times. The chain recombines TRBV5-1 with TRBJ2-3; D gene unclear. With 3 bases removed from V and 1 base from J, the gap between germline ends came to 12 bases. Per germline, CDR1 SGHRS and CDR2 YFSETQ. There are 15 residues in the CDR3. CDR3 sequence: CASSWTPFGTDTQYF. The CDR3 DNA reads as TGCGCCAGCAGCTGGACCCCCTTCGGCACAGATACGCAGTATTTT.

The CDR3 nucleotides read TGTGCCAGCAGTGAAGGGGGTGGATCACCCCTCCACTTT. Translated: CASSEGGGSPLHF. The chain joins TRBV2 to TRBJ1-6; D gene ambiguous. The length of the CDR3 is 13 residues. CDR1 is SNHLY, CDR2 FYNNEI, per germline. Trimming took 1 base from V and 10 from J, leaving 8 bases between them.

V and J are TRBV9 and TRBJ1-1; possibly TRBD1 for D (6 bases). The V gene's germline CDR1 is SGDLS and CDR2 YYNGEE. CDR3 size: 14 residues. V was shortened by 0 bases and J by 5 bases, with 11 bases between the two germline ends. This CDR3 is CASSVGQGKTEAFF. The DNA of the CDR3 is TGTGCCAGCAGCGTAGGGCAGGGGAAGACTGAAGCTTTCTTT.

This clonotype was seen more than once but under ten times. The rearrangement uses TRBV11-2 and TRBJ2-1, with 8 bases identical to TRBD2. Germline assignment: CDR1 SGHAT and CDR2 FQNNGV. There are 18 residues in the CDR3. With V trimmed by 5 bases and J by 6 bases, 18 bases remained unmatched. CDR3 DNA: TGTGCCAGCAGCGCTCGAATCCGGATAGCGGGAAGGGGCAATGAGCAGTTCTTC. Translation gives CASSARIRIAGRGNEQFF.

The sample holds a few counts of this clonotype. This chain uses TRBV29-1 with TRBJ1-1, with a weak D call TRBD1 (5 bases). Trimming took off 4 bases at V and 0 bases at J, with 18 bases between the two ends. The CDR3 runs 16 residues. Germline V gene data show CDR1 as SQVTM and CDR2 as ANQGSEA. The CDR3 nucleotides are TGCAGCGTTGGGGGGTTTCCAGGAGCCATGAACACTGAAGCTTTCTTT. It encodes CSVGGFPGAMNTEAFF.

A few counts support this clonotype. CDR3 DNA: TGTGCCAGCAGCTTAGGAGGCGGGGGCGCGGAGACCCAGTACTTC. This codes for CASSLGGGGAETQYF. The chain couples TRBV7-7 to TRBJ2-5; a weak D match, TRBD2 (7 bases). The CDR3 covers 15 residues. V was trimmed by 1 base and J by 5 bases, leaving 14 bases between them. Per the germline V gene, CDR1 is SSHAT and CDR2 is FNYEAQ (reference sequence).